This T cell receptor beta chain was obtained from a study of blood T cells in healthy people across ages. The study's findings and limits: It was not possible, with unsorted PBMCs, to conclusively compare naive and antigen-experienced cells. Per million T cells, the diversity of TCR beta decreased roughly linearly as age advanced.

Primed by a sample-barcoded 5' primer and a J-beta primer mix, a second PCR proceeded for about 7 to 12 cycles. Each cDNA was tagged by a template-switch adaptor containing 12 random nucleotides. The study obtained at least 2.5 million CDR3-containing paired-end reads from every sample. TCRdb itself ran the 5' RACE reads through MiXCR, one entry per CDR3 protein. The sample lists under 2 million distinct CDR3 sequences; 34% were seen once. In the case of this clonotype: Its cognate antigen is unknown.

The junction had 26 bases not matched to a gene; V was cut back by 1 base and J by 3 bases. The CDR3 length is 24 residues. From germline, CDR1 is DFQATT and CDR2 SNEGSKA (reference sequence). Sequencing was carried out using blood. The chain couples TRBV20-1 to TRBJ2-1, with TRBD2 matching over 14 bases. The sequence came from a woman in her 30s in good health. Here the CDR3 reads CSARVSKIPSGLAGGPSFYNEQFF. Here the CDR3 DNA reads TGCAGTGCTAGAGTTTCAAAGATTCCTTCCGGACTAGCGGGGGGCCCTTCCTTCTACAATGAGCAGTTCTTC.